A single sample gave rise to the 21 T cell receptor beta chains below, sequenced in a study of shared clonotypes between healthy human individuals. Produced via immunoSEQ multiplex PCR; TCRdb's table is partial and in-frame only. The data contain about 1.9 million clones, 93% of them singletons. It was CD45RO-negative cells, positively selected for CCR7, that made up naive CD8 cells, with terminally differentiated effector memory CD45RA+ cells excluded. The sample comprised naive CD8+ T cells from PBMCs. Source of these receptors: a man between 18 and 35 years old in good health. Some clones in this sample may be carry-over from other donors' samples.

The CDR3 loop reads CASSRNRDYIPENTEAFF. The CDR3 region has the DNA TGTGCCAGTTCGCGAAACAGGGACTACATCCCTGAGAACACTGAAGCTTTCTTT. The chain uses TRBV27 and TRBJ1-1; weak D call: TRBD1 (6 bases). Trimming cost V 9 bases and J 1 base, with 27 bases left between them. CDR1 is MNHEY and CDR2 is SMNVEV in the germline V gene (reference sequence). The CDR3 has 18 amino acids.

The gene calls are TRBV9 and TRBJ1-1; TRBD1 aligns across 9 bases. The V segment lost 0 bases and the J segment 0 bases; nucleotides outside the gene matches: 9. CDR3 length: 18 amino acids. Germline lookup yields CDR1 SGDLS and CDR2 YYNGEE. This CDR3 is CASSVARQGETMNTEAFF. The DNA for the CDR3 is TGTGCCAGCAGCGTAGCGAGACAGGGGGAGACAATGAACACTGAAGCTTTCTTT. Together with reference TRBV9 and TRBJ1-1, the CDR3 gives the full variable domain: DSGVTQTPKHLITATGQRVTLRCSPRSGDLSVYWYQQSLDQGLQFLIQYYNGEERAKGNILERFSAQQFPDLHSELNLSSLELGDSALYFCASSVARQGETMNTEAFFGQGTRLTVV.

J is TRBJ2-7 and V is TRBV5-1, with 8 positions matching TRBD1. The CDR3 runs to 18 residues. Germline V gene lookup returns CDR1 SGHRS and CDR2 YFSETQ. Trimming at V came to 0 bases and at J to 3 bases, leaving 14 bases not matched to a gene. In nucleotides, the CDR3 is TGCGCCAGCAGCTTGGCCCGGCAGGGGGCAACAATTGTCTACGAGCAGTACTTC. Protein: CASSLARQGATIVYEQYF.

This clone was recorded once. The rearrangement links TRBV5-1 to TRBJ1-1, with D perhaps matching TRBD1 (5 bases). The CDR3 loop spans 14 amino acids. Trimming removed 2 bases from V and 3 bases from J, with 11 bases in between. In germline, CDR1 is SGHRS, CDR2 YFSETQ. The CDR3 loop reads CASSFGQGDTEAFF. The CDR3 DNA reads TGCGCCAGCAGCTTCGGACAAGGGGACACTGAAGCTTTCTTT. The variable domain in full, with the rest retrieved from reference TRBV5-1 and TRBJ1-1, is KAGVTQTPRYLIKTRGQQVTLSCSPISGHRSVSWYQQTPGQGLQFLFEYFSETQRNKGNFPGRFSGRQFSNSRSEMNVSTLELGDSALYLCASSFGQGDTEAFFGQGTRLTVV.

The gene calls are TRBV27 and TRBJ1-2; 7 bases match TRBD1. Trimming removed 3 bases from V and 2 bases from J; junction bases left unmatched: 3. Germline CDR1 MNHEY, CDR2 SMNVEV (reference sequence). The CDR3 is 14 residues long. CDR3 nucleotides: TGTGCCAGCAGTTTCTTGGACAGGAACTATGGCTACACCTTC. Translation: CASSFLDRNYGYTF.

This clone was seen only once. The V gene is TRBV27, the J gene TRBJ2-1; D perhaps matches TRBD2 (6 bases). Germline CDR1 MNHEY, CDR2 SMNVEV (reference sequence). CDR3 length equals 15 residues. V shed 3 bases and J shed 4 bases, with 13 bases lying between them. This CDR3 reads CASSFGSGGYNEQFF. In DNA form, the CDR3 reads TGTGCCAGCAGTTTTGGTAGCGGTGGGTACAATGAGCAGTTCTTC.

The rearrangement joins TRBV7-6 to TRBJ1-5; D possibly corresponds to TRBD1 (5 bases). Germline CDR1 SGHVS, CDR2 FNYEAQ. Trimming cost V 8 bases and J 10 bases, with 15 bases left between them. This CDR3 comprises 12 residues. CDR3 protein: CASSPGEGPQHF. The CDR3 DNA follows: TGTGCCAGCTCCCCGGGGGAGGGTCCCCAGCATTTT.

The chain uses TRBV11-2 and TRBJ2-7; D is tentatively TRBD1 or TRBD2 (5 bases each). CDR3 size: 15 residues. Trimming removed 5 bases from V and 3 bases from J, with 17 bases in between. The germline V gene encodes CDR1 SGHAT and CDR2 FQNNGV. The CDR3 sequence is CASSMGEPPNYEQYF. Written as DNA, the CDR3 is TGTGCCAGCAGCATGGGGGAACCGCCTAACTACGAGCAGTACTTC.

Here the CDR3 DNA reads TGTGCCAGCAGCCCCGGGAGCGCCTACGAGCAGTACTTC. Translating gives CASSPGSAYEQYF. The V and J genes are TRBV7-9 and TRBJ2-7; a possible D gene is TRBD2 (6 bases). With 5 bases removed from V and 2 bases from J, the gap between germline ends came to 10 bases. The germline gives CDR1 SEHNR, CDR2 FQNEAQ (reference sequence). The CDR3 loop spans 13 amino acids.

This chain connects TRBV5-8 to TRBJ2-7; a possible D gene is TRBD2 (5 bases). CDR1 SGHTS and CDR2 YDEGEE come from the germline V gene. This CDR3 spans 14 amino acids. The germline V and J ends were trimmed by 5 bases and 2 bases, with 14 bases remaining between them. CDR3: CASSLEGSTYEQYF. The CDR3 bases are TGTGCCAGCAGTTTAGAGGGATCCACCTACGAGCAGTACTTC.

This chain joins TRBV10-1 and TRBJ2-7, with 8 bases aligning to TRBD1. The germline gives CDR1 WNHNN, CDR2 SYGVQD (reference sequence). V lost 6 bases and J lost 5; bases outside the gene matches: 9. The CDR3 has 14 amino acids. The CDR3 DNA is TGCGCCAGCAGCTCCCGGGACAGGTACCACGAGCAGTACTTC. Translated, it gives CASSSRDRYHEQYF.

As regards this clone: Other DNA sequences from this sample encode an identical CDR3 as well. The V and J genes are TRBV19 and TRBJ1-1; possible D gene TRBD1, 5 bases. The CDR3 contains 14 residues. V lost 1 base and J 2 bases, leaving 8 bases between the germline ends. Germline V gene sequence: CDR1 LNHDA, CDR2 SQIVND (reference sequence). The CDR3: CASSIGGFNTEAFF. CDR3 in DNA: TGTGCCAGTAGTATAGGGGGGTTCAACACTGAAGCTTTCTTT.

This chain uses TRBV27 with TRBJ2-7, with D perhaps matching TRBD1 (6 bases). Germline CDR1 and CDR2: MNHEY and SMNVEV (reference sequence). The CDR3 runs to 14 residues. The ends were cut back, 4 bases at V and 0 bases at J, with 10 bases in the middle. The DNA for the CDR3 is TGTGCCAGCAGTTGGGGGCGCGTCTCCTACGAGCAGTACTTC. Translating gives CASSWGRVSYEQYF.

The rearrangement links TRBV19 to TRBJ1-5; D uncertain. Between the trimmed V and J ends, which lost 0 bases and 0 bases, there was a span of 6 bases. This CDR3 is 15 amino acids long. Germline values: CDR1 LNHDA, CDR2 SQIVND (reference sequence). This CDR3 is CASSIDGRSNQPQHF. The CDR3 nucleotides read TGTGCCAGTAGTATAGACGGCCGTAGCAATCAGCCCCAGCATTTT.

The V call is TRBV2, the J call TRBJ2-7; 7 positions match TRBD2. Losses at the gene ends were 10 bases for V and 0 bases for J; bases not matched to a gene: 6. The CDR3 loop spans 13 amino acids. CDR1 SNHLY and CDR2 FYNNEI come from the germline V gene. CDR3 residues: CATSGDGSYEQYF. In DNA form, the CDR3 reads TGTGCCACCAGCGGGGACGGCTCCTACGAGCAGTACTTC.

The chain combines TRBV4-2 with TRBJ2-3; TRBD2 might be the D (6 bases). CDR1 is LGHNA and CDR2 is YNFKEQ in the germline V gene. The CDR3 consists of 16 residues. V was pared by 0 bases and J by 3 bases, with 13 bases between. CDR3 sequence reads: CASSQELAAPTDTQYF. CDR3 nucleotide sequence: TGTGCCAGCAGCCAAGAACTAGCCGCGCCGACAGATACGCAGTATTTT.

The chain has TRBV11-2 and TRBJ2-3; no definite D call. Per the germline V gene, CDR1 is SGHAT and CDR2 is FQNNGV. This CDR3 comprises 14 residues. V lost 0 bases to trimming and J lost 5 bases, with 9 bases between them. CDR3 amino acids: CASSLDHSRDTQYF. The CDR3, as DNA: TGTGCCAGCAGCTTAGATCACTCCCGAGATACGCAGTATTTT.

The V gene is TRBV7-6, the J gene TRBJ1-1; D is uncertain. Looked up from germline, CDR1 is SGHVS and CDR2 is FNYEAQ. This CDR3 has 12 residues. V dropped 4 bases and J dropped 10 bases, with 13 bases sitting between them. The CDR3 nucleotides are TGTGCCAGCAGCTCCAGCGGGGTTTTAGCTTTCTTT. Protein product: CASSSSGVLAFF.

This sequence joins TRBV7-9 and TRBJ2-5; TRBD1 matches at 10 bases. This CDR3 spans 16 amino acids. Per germline, CDR1 SEHNR and CDR2 FQNEAQ (reference sequence). With 1 base clipped from V and 2 bases from J, the junction kept 4 bases outside the gene matches. The CDR3 sequence is CASSLVWDRGQETQYF. The CDR3 DNA reads TGTGCCAGCAGCTTAGTTTGGGACAGGGGACAAGAGACCCAGTACTTC.

The CDR3 bases are TGTGCCTGGAGGTTCCCTTGGGGAGGCTACACCTTC. Its protein product is CAWRFPWGGYTF. The rearrangement joins TRBV30 to TRBJ1-2, with D uncertain. The V gene's germline CDR1 is GTSNPN and CDR2 SVGIG (reference sequence). V gave up 3 bases and J gave up 8 bases, with 13 bases separating them. The CDR3 contains 12 residues.

The V gene is TRBV27, the J gene TRBJ2-7; the D gene could be TRBD1 or TRBD2 (5 bases each). The V gene's germline CDR1 is MNHEY and CDR2 SMNVEV (reference sequence). V lost 9 bases and J lost 5, with 11 bases in between. The CDR3 is 11 amino acids. The CDR3 loop is CASGGWDEQYF. Written as DNA, the CDR3 is TGTGCCAGTGGGGGTTGGGACGAGCAGTACTTC.